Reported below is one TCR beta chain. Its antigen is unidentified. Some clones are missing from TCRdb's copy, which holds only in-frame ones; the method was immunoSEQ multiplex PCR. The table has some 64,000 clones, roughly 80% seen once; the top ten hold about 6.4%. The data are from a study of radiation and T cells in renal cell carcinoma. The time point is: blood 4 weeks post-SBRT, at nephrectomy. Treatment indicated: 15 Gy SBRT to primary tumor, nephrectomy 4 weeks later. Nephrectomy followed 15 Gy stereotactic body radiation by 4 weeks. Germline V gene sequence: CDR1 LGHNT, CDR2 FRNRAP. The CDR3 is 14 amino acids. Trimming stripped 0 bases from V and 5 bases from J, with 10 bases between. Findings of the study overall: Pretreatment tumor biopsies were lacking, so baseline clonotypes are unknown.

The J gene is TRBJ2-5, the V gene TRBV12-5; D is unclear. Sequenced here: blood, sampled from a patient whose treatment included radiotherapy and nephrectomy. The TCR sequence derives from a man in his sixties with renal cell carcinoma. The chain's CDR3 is CASGLVSAGETQYF. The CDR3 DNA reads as TGTGCTAGTGGTTTGGTTTCCGCCGGGGAGACCCAGTACTTC.